The rows below give T cell receptor beta chains drawn from one sample of a study of blood T cell repertoires in COVID-19. Profiled with immunoSEQ multiplex PCR; TCRdb holds only in-frame clones, not every one. The table records roughly 140,000 clones, approximately 80% of them present only once. Specimen: peripheral blood. These receptors were collected from a human donor in a cohort sampled during active COVID-19. The CDR3 runs from the conserved cysteine through the conserved F or W. The order of the fields is J gene, clone size, V gene, D gene, CDR3 protein, CDR3 DNA. A D gene is named only where the DNA matches it firmly. The listing skips clone size in some rows; elsewhere it reads once, few, many or a size class.

J gene: TRBJ2-7
clone size: once
V gene: TRBV6-5
D gene: TRBD1
CDR3 protein: CASRTGVSYEQYF
CDR3 DNA: TGTGCCAGCAGGACAGGGGTCTCCTACGAGCAGTACTTC

J gene: TRBJ2-5
clone size: NA
V gene: TRBV24-1
D gene: TRBD2
CDR3 protein: CATSDSGTSGETQYF
CDR3 DNA: TGTGCCACCAGTGATTCAGGGACTAGCGGAGAGACCCAGTACTTC

J gene: TRBJ2-7
clone size: NA
V gene: TRBV28
D gene: NA
CDR3 protein: CASSLVRTVYYEQYF
CDR3 DNA: TGTGCCAGCAGTTTAGTTAGGACAGTCTACTACGAGCAGTACTTC

J gene: TRBJ2-7
clone size: NA
V gene: TRBV5-1
D gene: NA
CDR3 protein: CASSLVGGSAYEQYF
CDR3 DNA: TGCGCCAGCAGCTTGGTCGGGGGTTCGGCCTACGAGCAGTACTTC

J gene: TRBJ2-7
clone size: NA
V gene: TRBV27
D gene: NA
CDR3 protein: CASSYRPSSYEQYF
CDR3 DNA: TGTGCCAGCAGTTACAGACCCTCATCCTACGAGCAGTACTTC

J gene: TRBJ1-4
clone size: NA
V gene: TRBV6-6
D gene: NA
CDR3 protein: CASSYGGSNEKLFF
CDR3 DNA: TGTGCCAGCAGTTACGGAGGCAGTAATGAAAAACTGTTTTTT

J gene: TRBJ2-7
clone size: NA
V gene: TRBV28
D gene: TRBD2
CDR3 protein: CASSPGLALYF
CDR3 DNA: TGTGCCAGCAGTCCGGGACTAGCACTGTACTTC

J gene: TRBJ2-1
clone size: once
V gene: TRBV5-1
D gene: NA
CDR3 protein: CASSLPRGNLSSFSSYNEQFF
CDR3 DNA: TGCGCCAGCAGCTTACCTCGGGGGAACCTTTCATCTTTTAGCTCCTACAATGAGCAGTTCTTC

J gene: TRBJ2-5
clone size: NA
V gene: TRBV5-5
D gene: NA
CDR3 protein: CASSLRWETQYF
CDR3 DNA: TGTGCCAGCAGCTTGCGGTGGGAGACCCAGTACTTC

J gene: TRBJ1-5
clone size: NA
V gene: TRBV28
D gene: NA
CDR3 protein: CASSLSGTNNQPQHF
CDR3 DNA: TGTGCCAGCAGTTTATCTGGGACAAACAATCAGCCCCAGCATTTT

J gene: TRBJ1-6
clone size: once
V gene: TRBV6-6
D gene: TRBD1
CDR3 protein: CASGGQGGNSPLHF
CDR3 DNA: TGTGCCAGCGGCGGACAGGGGGGGAATTCACCCCTCCACTTT

J gene: TRBJ2-5
clone size: NA
V gene: TRBV28
D gene: TRBD1
CDR3 protein: CASSTELFGQEMRETQYF
CDR3 DNA: TGTGCCAGCAGTACGGAACTGTTCGGACAGGAGATGAGGGAGACCCAGTACTTC

J gene: TRBJ2-7
clone size: NA
V gene: TRBV2
D gene: NA
CDR3 protein: CASSDSPNYEQYF
CDR3 DNA: TGTGCCAGCAGTGATAGTCCCAACTACGAGCAGTACTTC

J gene: TRBJ1-5
clone size: once
V gene: TRBV7-2
D gene: TRBD1
CDR3 protein: CASSLVSQGVNQPQHF
CDR3 DNA: TGTGCCAGCAGCTTAGTTTCGCAGGGGGTCAATCAGCCCCAGCATTTT

J gene: TRBJ2-7
clone size: NA
V gene: TRBV6-2/TRBV6-3
D gene: TRBD2
CDR3 protein: CASSKTSGNHEQYF
CDR3 DNA: TGTGCCAGCAGCAAGACTAGCGGGAACCACGAGCAGTACTTC